The 3 T cell receptor beta chains in this list originate from one sample, sequenced in a study of T cell repertoires in cytomegalovirus infection. Their antigen targets remain unknown. Via MiXCR, TCRdb re-called the reads, giving one row per CDR3 protein. The table lists about 890,000 distinct CDR3 sequences, roughly 30% of them singletons. The source was cultured CD8+ T cells from PBMCs, collected from culture after CMV antigen stimulation. These receptors were obtained from a human donor in good health (CMV status not recorded). Some clones in this sample may be carry-over from other donors' samples.

This clonotype was detected only a few times. This chain connects TRBV19 to TRBJ2-1; perhaps D is TRBD1 or TRBD2 (5 bases each). The ends were cut back, 2 bases at V and 0 bases at J, with 11 bases in the middle. From germline, CDR1 is LNHDA and CDR2 SQIVND (reference sequence). This CDR3 spans 16 amino acids. The CDR3 here is CASSISGPHSYNEQFF. As DNA, the CDR3 is TGTGCCAGTAGTATATCGGGACCTCACTCCTACAATGAGCAGTTCTTC.

The chain has TRBV5-5 and TRBJ1-5; D perhaps matches TRBD1 (6 bases). This CDR3 has 15 amino acids. Germline V gene lookup returns CDR1 SGHKS and CDR2 YYEKEE (reference sequence). Trimming pared 4 bases from V and 0 bases from J, leaving 11 bases between. The CDR3 is CASSRTGNSNQPQHF. CDR3 nucleotides: TGTGCCAGCAGCCGCACAGGGAATAGCAATCAGCCCCAGCATTTT.

The genes are TRBV7-6 and TRBJ2-7, with 8 bases that match TRBD1. Germline CDR1 and CDR2: SGHVS and FNYEAQ. Losses at the gene ends were 5 bases for V and 4 bases for J; bases not matched to a gene: 10. CDR3 length equals 15 residues. The CDR3: CASSLFETGAYEQYF. The CDR3 DNA sequence: TGTGCCAGCAGCCTGTTCGAGACAGGGGCATACGAGCAGTACTTC.